Detailed here is one TCR beta chain. This CDR3 has 13 amino acids. Germline V gives CDR1 MNHNS, CDR2 SASEGT. This sample is drawn from a study of T cells expressing NK-cell markers. Study background: According to the study, TCR beta repertoires originated from sorted CD3+CD56+NKG2C+, CD3+CD56+NKG2C- and CD3+CD56-NKG2C+ T cells. Within the sequenced cohort of eight donors, seven exhibited HCMV seropositivity and one was seronegative.

TCRdb re-called the 5' RACE reads and gives one entry per CDR3 protein, without DNA. This specimen shows around 180,000 distinct CDR3 sequences; the ten leading clones hold around 21%. The receptor comes from a man between 18 and 69 years old in good health. The material sequenced was blood T cells: a sorted CD56 or NKG2C T cell subset, CD4+ or CD8+ T cells, or bulk PBMC T cells (not recorded which). The chain uses TRBV6-1 and TRBJ1-4. The CDR3 region is CASSEVIGVLLFF.